This entry features one T cell receptor beta chain sequence. The sample originates from a study of blood T cell repertoires in COVID-19. Study context: PBMCs, B-cell-depleted T cells, or T cells provided the cDNA or gDNA that made up the material.

The CDR3 spans 12 residues. V lost 5 bases to trimming and J lost 3 bases, with 8 bases between them. The V gene's germline CDR1 is LGHDT and CDR2 YNNKEL (reference sequence). Generated by immunoSEQ multiplex PCR, the TCRdb table keeps only in-frame clones and is missing some. This table has roughly 190,000 clones, approximately 83% appearing once. The chain employs TRBV3-1 (or the pseudogene TRBV3-2) and TRBJ2-7; TRBD2 might be the D (5 bases). The sequence was collected from a human donor with acute or convalescent COVID-19. The donor label of this sample is uncertain. The specimen sequenced was peripheral blood. CDR3 sequence (DNA): TGTGCCAGCAGCGAAGGGAGCTACGAGCAGTACTTC. Amino acids: CASSEGSYEQYF.